One sample yielded the 15 T cell receptor beta chains listed below, sequenced in a study of PD-L1 blockade in urothelial cancer. Assay: immunoSEQ multiplex PCR; the TCRdb copy retains only in-frame clones and omits some. Here the sample spans some 110,000 clones, around 93% being singletons. Documented time point: peripheral blood 6 weeks after treatment start. The source material was PBMCs, sampled around atezolizumab (anti-PD-L1) treatment. The receptors were sampled from a man between 60 and 70 years old with urothelial cancer.

V and J are TRBV5-1 and TRBJ1-3; the D gene is possibly TRBD1 (6 bases). The ends were cut back, 5 bases at V and 2 bases at J, with 14 bases in the middle. The CDR3 length is 15 residues. Germline CDR1 and CDR2: SGHRS and YFSETQ. CDR3 residues: CASRRQQGPGNTIYF. CDR3 bases: TGCGCCAGCAGACGTCAACAGGGTCCTGGAAACACCATATATTTT.

CDR3 protein: CASRKTGDDQPQHF. In nucleotides, the CDR3 is TGTGCCAGCAGGAAAACAGGGGATGATCAGCCCCAGCATTTT. This chain joins TRBV6-5 and TRBJ1-5, with TRBD1 matching over 7 bases. With V trimmed by 6 bases and J by 5 bases, 7 bases remained unmatched. This CDR3 has 14 residues. From germline, CDR1 is MNHEY and CDR2 SVGAGI.

V is TRBV19 and J is TRBJ1-1, with D perhaps matching TRBD1 (6 bases). The germline gives CDR1 LNHDA, CDR2 SQIVND (reference sequence). Trimming left V 5 bases short and J 0 bases short, with 13 bases between. This CDR3 comprises 15 residues. CDR3 sequence: CASSERGALNTEAFF. Written as DNA, the CDR3 is TGTGCCAGTAGTGAGCGGGGGGCATTGAACACTGAAGCTTTCTTT.

The gene calls are TRBV30 and TRBJ1-2; 11 bases line up with TRBD1. The CDR3 sequence is 15 residues long. Germline CDR1 and CDR2: GTSNPN and SVGIG (reference sequence). V dropped 3 bases and J dropped 12; count of bases not matched to a gene: 15. CDR3 protein: CAWRDTDRGRTGHTF. The CDR3 DNA sequence: TGTGCCTGGAGGGACACGGACAGGGGGCGAACGGGCCACACCTTC.

The chain links TRBV6-1 to TRBJ1-2, with 8 bases matching TRBD1. Per the germline V gene, CDR1 is MNHNS and CDR2 is SASEGT. J gave up 4 bases and V 2 bases, and 3 bases lay outside the gene matches. This CDR3 comprises 14 residues. In DNA form, the CDR3 reads TGTGCCAGCAGTGAACTCAGGGGGCCCTATGGCTACACCTTC. Translated: CASSELRGPYGYTF.

The V call is TRBV4-2, the J call TRBJ2-5, with D perhaps matching TRBD2 (5 bases). The V gene's germline CDR1 is LGHNA and CDR2 YNFKEQ. The CDR3 is 14 amino acids. Trimming pared 5 bases from V and 6 bases from J, leaving 16 bases between. DNA of the CDR3: TGTGCCAGCAGCGCAACTAGTGGGGTGAAGACCCAGTACTTC. Its protein is CASSATSGVKTQYF.

This clone has more than one count but fewer than ten. The chain combines TRBV25-1 with TRBJ1-1; no clear D. Germline V CDR1 and CDR2: MGHDK, SYGVNS. This CDR3 spans 13 amino acids. The V end was cut by 4 bases, the J end by 1 base, with 7 bases between. The chain's CDR3 is CASSVTTNTEAFF. The CDR3, as DNA: TGTGCCAGCAGTGTGACAACGAACACTGAAGCTTTCTTT.

V is TRBV5-4 and J is TRBJ2-2, with D maybe TRBD1 (6 bases). Trimming left V 4 bases short and J 0 bases short, with 10 bases between. The CDR3 length is 15 residues. Germline CDR1 is SGHNT and CDR2 is YYREEE (reference sequence). The CDR3 region has the DNA TGTGCCAGCAGCCCGACAGGTGCGAACACCGGGGAGCTGTTTTTT. It encodes CASSPTGANTGELFF.

The CDR3 region has the DNA TGTGCCAGCAGCTTAGCGCAAGCCTCTGGAAACACCATATATTTT. As protein: CASSLAQASGNTIYF. The rearrangement uses TRBV7-9 and TRBJ1-3; D not resolved. Germline V CDR1 and CDR2: SEHNR, FQNEAQ (reference sequence). Trimming took off 0 bases at V and 0 bases at J, with 6 bases between the two ends. The length of the CDR3 is 15 residues.

This clone was observed a single time. This sequence joins TRBV30 and TRBJ2-3; 8 nucleotides match TRBD2. Germline CDR1 and CDR2: GTSNPN and SVGIG (reference sequence). This CDR3 comprises 12 residues. This CDR3 is CSGSGGTDTQYF. CDR3 DNA sequence: TGTTCGGGGAGCGGGGGAACAGATACGCAGTATTTT.

The sample holds one count of this clone. The chain couples TRBV18 to TRBJ1-1, with D perhaps matching TRBD1 (5 bases). Germline V gene lookup returns CDR1 KGHSH and CDR2 LQKENI. V lost 1 base to trimming and J lost 1 base, with 10 bases between them. The CDR3 has 15 residues. This CDR3 reads CASSPRGERNTEAFF. CDR3 sequence (DNA): TGTGCCAGCTCACCACGGGGGGAGCGGAACACTGAAGCTTTCTTT.

The chain carries TRBV6-6 and TRBJ1-5, with 9 bases matching TRBD1. Trimming took 0 bases from V and 4 from J; bases not matched to a gene: 1. Per germline, CDR1 MNHNY and CDR2 SVGAGI (reference sequence). This CDR3 region has 15 residues. CDR3 sequence (DNA): TGTGCCAGCAGTTACTCGACAGGGGGTAATCAGCCCCAGCATTTT. It encodes CASSYSTGGNQPQHF.

The CDR3 is CASSLRRTGKGNSNQPQHF. The CDR3, as DNA: TGTGCCAGCAGTCTCCGTAGGACAGGGAAGGGGAATAGCAATCAGCCCCAGCATTTT. V is TRBV7-6 and J is TRBJ1-5, with TRBD1 matching over 8 bases. Germline CDR1 SGHVS, CDR2 FNYEAQ. Germline trimming cut 6 bases from V and 0 bases from J; bases unmatched to any gene: 16. The CDR3 covers 19 residues. Drawing the rest from reference TRBV7-6 and TRBJ1-5, the complete variable domain is GAGVSQSPRYKVTKRGQDVALRCDPISGHVSLYWYRQALGQGPEFLTYFNYEAQQDKSGLPNDRFSAERPEGSISTLTIQRTEQRDSAMYRCASSLRRTGKGNSNQPQHFGDGTRLSIL.

This clone was found once. V is TRBV10-3 and J is TRBJ2-5; 12 bases align to TRBD1. The CDR3 consists of 15 residues. The germline gives CDR1 ENHRY, CDR2 SYGVKD. With 4 bases clipped from V and 4 bases from J, the junction kept 4 bases outside the gene matches. The CDR3 loop is CAISGGQGARETQYF. CDR3 DNA: TGTGCCATCAGTGGGGGACAGGGGGCTAGAGAGACCCAGTACTTC.

V and J are TRBV5-4 and TRBJ2-1, with 9 bases that match TRBD1. V lost 4 bases to trimming and J lost 2 bases; unmatched junction nucleotides: 4. This CDR3 region has 15 residues. Germline CDR1 SGHNT, CDR2 YYREEE (reference sequence). The CDR3 bases are TGTGCCAGCAGCCAGGGACAGGGTACCTACAATGAGCAGTTCTTC. It is translated as CASSQGQGTYNEQFF.